These 21 T cell receptor beta chains originate from one sample sequenced in a study of cytomegalovirus exposure and HLA in healthy donors. Assay: immunoSEQ multiplex PCR; the TCRdb copy retains only in-frame clones and omits some. The sample has approximately 150,000 clones, around 90% seen once. Sequenced input: PBMCs. These TCRs come from a woman aged 18-35 years in good health and CMV-seropositive.

The CDR3 protein is CASSTHIIQHRAGYTF. For the CDR3, the DNA is TGTGCCAGTAGTACTCATATTATACAACACAGGGCTGGCTACACCTTC. The chain carries TRBV19 and TRBJ1-2; D possibly corresponds to TRBD1 (6 bases). The CDR3 extends over 16 amino acids. Looked up from germline, CDR1 is LNHDA and CDR2 is SQIVND (reference sequence). V was trimmed by 4 bases and J by 7 bases, leaving 22 bases between them.

The chain links TRBV2 to TRBJ1-5; the match to TRBD1 covers 9 bases. After removal of 0 bases from V and 5 bases from J, the junction contained 8 bases not matched to a gene. The germline V gene has CDR1 SNHLY and CDR2 FYNNEI. The CDR3 runs to 17 residues. For the CDR3, the DNA is TGTGCCAGCAGTGAAGCCCGGGGACAGGGTTTCGATCAGCCCCAGCATTTT. Residues: CASSEARGQGFDQPQHF. The full variable domain, completed using reference TRBV2 and TRBJ1-5, is EPEVTQTPSHQVTQMGQEVILRCVPISNHLYFYWYRQILGQKVEFLVSFYNNEISEKSEIFDDQFSVERPDGSNFTLKIRSTKLEDSAMYFCASSEARGQGFDQPQHFGDGTRLSIL.

V gene TRBV4-1 combines with J gene TRBJ1-5; D not certain. V was pared by 0 bases and J by 7 bases, with 7 bases between. Germline V gene sequence: CDR1 MGHRA, CDR2 YSYEKL. The CDR3 consists of 13 residues. The CDR3 loop reads CASSQDSGQPQHF. CDR3 coding DNA: TGCGCCAGCAGCCAAGACTCGGGGCAGCCCCAGCATTTT.

This clone was counted only a few times. The CDR3 loop reads CASSSGRAQETQYF. For the CDR3, the DNA is TGTGCCAGCAGCAGCGGGAGGGCCCAAGAGACCCAGTACTTC. V is TRBV7-2 and J is TRBJ2-5, with TRBD2 matching 10 bases. J gave up 1 base and V 5 bases, and 1 base lay outside the gene matches. Germline CDR1 SGHTA, CDR2 FQGNSA. The CDR3 runs to 14 residues.

The chain has TRBV5-6 and TRBJ1-5; a possible D gene is TRBD1 (6 bases). The CDR3 is made up of 13 amino acids. Germline CDR1 SGHDT, CDR2 YYEEEE. Deletions cut 4 bases from V and 7 bases from J, with 12 bases between. The CDR3 DNA follows: TGTGCCAGCAGCCTGGCTGGGGGCCAGCCCCAGCATTTT. This translates into CASSLAGGQPQHF.

The rearrangement uses TRBV9 and TRBJ2-1, with TRBD1 identical over 7 bases. CDR1 and CDR2 from the germline V gene are SGDLS and YYNGEE. The CDR3 runs 16 residues. Losses at the gene ends were 0 bases for V and 3 bases for J; bases not matched to a gene: 6. Here the CDR3 reads CASSVVVGQSYNEQFF. CDR3 bases: TGTGCCAGCAGCGTAGTTGTGGGACAGAGCTACAATGAGCAGTTCTTC.

V gene TRBV30 combines with J gene TRBJ1-2; D is ambiguous. The CDR3 runs to 12 residues. Trimming shortened V by 0 bases and J by 4 bases, and 6 bases separated the two germline ends. Germline V gene lookup returns CDR1 GTSNPN and CDR2 SVGIG (reference sequence). The CDR3 DNA reads TGTGCCTGGAGTGTTTCGGGCTATGGCTACACCTTC. This translates into CAWSVSGYGYTF.

This sequence joins TRBV7-2 and TRBJ1-2; 12 nucleotides match TRBD1. The CDR3 is 15 residues long. The V segment lost 7 bases and the J segment 7 bases; nucleotides outside the gene matches: 10. Germline values: CDR1 SGHTA, CDR2 FQGNSA. The CDR3 region is CASTSRGQGASGYTF. The CDR3 DNA follows: TGTGCCAGCACCTCAAGGGGACAGGGGGCATCTGGCTACACCTTC.

V usage is TRBV7-2 and J usage is TRBJ2-2, with D uncertain. The CDR3 has 14 amino acids. The germline gives CDR1 SGHTA, CDR2 FQGNSA. Deletions cut 3 bases from V and 2 bases from J, with 7 bases between. The CDR3 region is CASSLAVNTGELFF. The CDR3 bases are TGTGCCAGCAGCTTGGCGGTAAACACCGGGGAGCTGTTTTTT.

V gene TRBV4-1 combines with J gene TRBJ1-2, with 8 positions matching TRBD1. The trim removed 4 bases at V and 4 bases at J, leaving 5 bases unmatched. This CDR3 is built from 14 residues. Germline V CDR1 and CDR2: MGHRA, YSYEKL. The CDR3 loop reads CASSPGQGIYGYTF. CDR3 nucleotides: TGCGCCAGCAGCCCCGGACAGGGAATCTATGGCTACACCTTC.

The chain uses TRBV9 and TRBJ2-3; tentative D call: TRBD2 (5 bases). Trimming left V 0 bases short and J 2 bases short, with 13 bases between. CDR1 and CDR2 (germline): SGDLS, YYNGEE. The CDR3 is 16 amino acids. CDR3: CASSVEASGTTDTQYF. CDR3 nucleotides: TGTGCCAGCAGCGTAGAGGCCAGCGGAACCACAGATACGCAGTATTTT.

This clone appeared a single time. This chain joins TRBV15 and TRBJ2-1; TRBD2 aligns across 8 bases. V was clipped by 1 base and J by 3 bases; unmatched bases: 5. The CDR3 length is 16 residues. The germline gives CDR1 LNHNV, CDR2 YYDKDF (reference sequence). The CDR3 region is CATSRGGGRIYNEQFF. CDR3 DNA: TGTGCCACCAGCAGAGGTGGCGGGAGGATCTACAATGAGCAGTTCTTC.

The J gene is TRBJ2-2, the V gene TRBV5-1; TRBD1 aligns across 8 bases. Trimming removed 0 bases from V and 7 bases from J; junction bases left unmatched: 2. From germline, CDR1 is SGHRS and CDR2 YFSETQ. CDR3 length: 14 residues. CDR3 sequence reads: CASSLGQGIGELFF. CDR3 nucleotides: TGCGCCAGCAGCTTGGGACAGGGGATCGGGGAGCTGTTTTTT.

The V call is TRBV11-2, the J call TRBJ2-5; 10 bases are a match to TRBD1. V shed 3 bases and J 1 base; nucleotides not matched to a gene: 5. The CDR3 loop spans 16 amino acids. The germline CDR1 and CDR2 sequences are SGHAT and FQNNGV. CDR3 DNA sequence: TGTGCCAGCAGCTTCACCGGGACAGGGGTCCAAGAGACCCAGTACTTC. It yields the protein CASSFTGTGVQETQYF.

A single count supports this clone. The chain is built from TRBV2 and TRBJ1-2; D call uncertain. V was trimmed by 8 bases and J by 8 bases, leaving 18 bases between them. Germline values: CDR1 SNHLY, CDR2 FYNNEI. This CDR3 region has 13 residues. CDR3 sequence reads: CASEPRSAVGYTF. Here the CDR3 DNA reads TGTGCCAGCGAGCCCAGGTCGGCAGTCGGCTACACCTTC.

This chain joins TRBV5-1 and TRBJ2-6; 7 bases map to TRBD1. CDR3 size: 16 residues. Per the germline V gene, CDR1 is SGHRS and CDR2 is YFSETQ. V lost 4 bases and J lost 2; bases outside the gene matches: 6. CDR3 sequence (DNA): TGCGCCAGCAGCACTGTACAGGGGACTGGGGCCAACGTCCTGACTTTC. This translates into CASSTVQGTGANVLTF.

This chain joins TRBV6-6 and TRBJ1-1; maybe TRBD1 (6 bases). Germline assignment: CDR1 MNHNY and CDR2 SVGAGI (reference sequence). Trimming pared 2 bases from V and 2 bases from J, leaving 12 bases between. The CDR3 is 15 residues long. CDR3 residues: CASSYGGAGNTEAFF. The CDR3 bases are TGTGCCAGCAGTTACGGGGGCGCAGGTAACACTGAAGCTTTCTTT.

The rearrangement uses TRBV5-1 and TRBJ2-6; 12 bases map to TRBD1. In germline, CDR1 is SGHRS, CDR2 YFSETQ. The CDR3 is 17 amino acids. After removal of 6 bases from V and 4 bases from J, the junction contained 8 bases not matched to a gene. The CDR3 sequence: CASTPGQGARGANVLTF. The DNA of the CDR3 is TGCGCCAGCACTCCGGGACAGGGGGCGAGGGGGGCCAACGTCCTGACTTTC.

J is TRBJ2-7 and V is TRBV11-2, with a weak D call TRBD2 (5 bases). V lost 0 bases, J lost 4 bases, and 10 bases lay in between. The CDR3 totals 14 residues. The germline gives CDR1 SGHAT, CDR2 FQNNGV. This chain's CDR3 is CASSLDLASYEQYF. CDR3 nucleotide sequence: TGTGCCAGCAGCTTAGATTTAGCGAGTTACGAGCAGTACTTC. Supplemented by reference TRBV11-2 and TRBJ2-7, the full variable domain reads EAGVAQSPRYKIIEKRQSVAFWCNPISGHATLYWYQQILGQGPKLLIQFQNNGVVDDSQLPKDRFSAERLKGVDSTLKIQPAKLEDSAVYLCASSLDLASYEQYFGPGTRLTVT.

The sample holds one count of this clone. The chain is built from TRBV5-6 and TRBJ1-2; D might be TRBD1 (5 bases). Germline V gene sequence: CDR1 SGHDT, CDR2 YYEEEE. V was pared by 2 bases and J by 2 bases, with 16 bases between. CDR3 length equals 16 residues. The CDR3 is CASSFASAGLNYGYTF. The CDR3 DNA sequence: TGTGCCAGCAGCTTCGCGAGCGCAGGGTTAAACTATGGCTACACCTTC.

The genes are TRBV18 and TRBJ1-2; TRBD1 matches 8 bases. This CDR3 spans 13 amino acids. The germline V gene has CDR1 KGHSH and CDR2 LQKENI. The J segment lost 5 bases and the V segment lost 2 bases, leaving 1 base of the junction unmatched. CDR3 loop: CASSPGTGYGYTF. The DNA for the CDR3 is TGTGCCAGCTCACCAGGGACAGGTTATGGCTACACCTTC.